Each of the 21 T cell receptor beta chains below was sequenced from the same sample in a study of cytomegalovirus exposure and HLA in healthy donors. The PCR made use of 60 Vbeta and 13 Jbeta primers. TCRdb keeps only in-frame clones here, not all; method: immunoSEQ multiplex PCR. The sample table includes roughly 75,000 clones. Sequencing was performed on PBMCs. These receptors were taken from a middle-aged man in good health and CMV-seronegative.

The chain's CDR3 is CSGRTAEAFF. The CDR3 DNA reads as TGCAGCGGCAGGACAGCCGAAGCTTTCTTT. The V and J genes are TRBV29-1 and TRBJ1-1; possibly TRBD1 for D (6 bases). The CDR3 runs 10 residues. V lost 7 bases to trimming and J lost 8 bases, with 11 bases between them. Per germline, CDR1 SQVTM and CDR2 ANQGSEA.

The chain couples TRBV30 to TRBJ1-2; the D is unclear. The V and J ends lost 0 bases and 14 bases respectively, with 19 bases between them. The CDR3 has 13 residues. CDR1 GTSNPN and CDR2 SVGIG come from the germline V gene (reference sequence). Here the CDR3 reads CAWSVTGFLDATF. The CDR3 nucleotides read TGTGCCTGGAGTGTAACGGGGTTCCTCGATGCAACCTTC.

The V call is TRBV5-4, the J call TRBJ2-5; a weak D match, TRBD1 (6 bases). The germline V and J ends were trimmed by 2 bases and 5 bases, with 16 bases remaining between them. This CDR3 is built from 15 residues. Germline values: CDR1 SGHNT, CDR2 YYREEE (reference sequence). CDR3 in DNA: TGTGCCAGCAGCTTAGGGGGTTCTAAAGGGGAGACCCAGTACTTC. This sequence encodes CASSLGGSKGETQYF.

The chain combines TRBV7-2 with TRBJ2-1; D perhaps matches TRBD1 (7 bases). This CDR3 region has 14 residues. V was cut by 0 bases and J by 9 bases, with 12 bases left in between. Germline V lookup: CDR1 SGHTA, CDR2 FQGNSA. The CDR3 protein is CASSLALQGGEQFF. The CDR3 DNA is TGTGCCAGCAGCTTAGCGCTCCAGGGGGGTGAGCAGTTCTTC.

The chain couples TRBV2 to TRBJ2-5; 9 nucleotides line up with TRBD1. In germline, CDR1 is SNHLY, CDR2 FYNNEI. The CDR3 consists of 13 residues. Unmatched junction bases numbered 5, after V lost 7 bases and J lost 5 bases. The CDR3 sequence is CASMGQGVETQYF. In DNA form, the CDR3 reads TGTGCCAGCATGGGACAGGGAGTTGAGACCCAGTACTTC.

This chain connects TRBV5-4 to TRBJ2-3; 7 positions match TRBD2. The CDR3 spans 17 residues. The V segment lost 0 bases and the J segment 4 bases; nucleotides outside the gene matches: 11. CDR1 and CDR2 from the germline V gene are SGHNT and YYREEE (reference sequence). In DNA form, the CDR3 reads TGTGCCAGCAGCTTGGCGCCTGTGGGGGGGTTTGCAGATACGCAGTATTTT. Its translation is CASSLAPVGGFADTQYF.

The chain combines TRBV5-1 with TRBJ2-1, with 10 bases aligning to TRBD2. The junction had 7 bases not matched to a gene; V was cut back by 0 bases and J by 7 bases. Germline V gives CDR1 SGHRS, CDR2 YFSETQ. The CDR3 length is 16 residues. The CDR3 DNA reads as TGCGCCAGCAGCTTGGTTAGCGGGGGGCCTATAAATGAGCAGTTCTTC. This codes for CASSLVSGGPINEQFF.

The DNA of the CDR3 is TGTGCCAGCAGTTTTAGCCTAGCGCACGCGAACACCGGGGAGCTGTTTTTT. This codes for CASSFSLAHANTGELFF. This rearrangement joins TRBV27 to TRBJ2-2; D perhaps matches TRBD2 (6 bases). Germline V gene sequence: CDR1 MNHEY, CDR2 SMNVEV (reference sequence). Trimming removed 3 bases at V and 0 bases at J, with 14 bases between. The CDR3 contains 17 residues.

The chain has TRBV7-9 and TRBJ2-2; D is uncertain. There are 14 residues in the CDR3. CDR1 SEHNR and CDR2 FQNEAQ come from the germline V gene (reference sequence). The V end was cut by 5 bases, the J end by 8 bases, with 15 bases between. The chain's CDR3 is CASSPDTLSGELFF. CDR3 DNA: TGTGCCAGCAGCCCCGACACATTGAGTGGGGAGCTGTTTTTT.

The chain joins TRBV9 to TRBJ2-2; 7 bases match TRBD1. In germline, CDR1 is SGDLS, CDR2 YYNGEE. Unmatched junction bases numbered 6, after V lost 8 bases and J lost 2 bases. The CDR3 is 14 amino acids. The CDR3 reads CAREGQVNTGELFF. CDR3 DNA sequence: TGTGCCAGGGAAGGACAGGTAAACACCGGGGAGCTGTTTTTT.

J is TRBJ1-2 and V is TRBV6-5; 11 bases are shared with TRBD1. CDR3 length: 15 residues. V shed 5 bases, J shed 4 bases, and the junction held 6 bases outside the gene matches. Looked up from germline, CDR1 is MNHEY and CDR2 is SVGAGI. CDR3 bases: TGTGCCAGCAGTCTCTCGGGACAGGGGGGCTATGGCTACACCTTC. Translating gives CASSLSGQGGYGYTF.

The CDR3 here is CASSDSIGYTF. The CDR3 nucleotides are TGTGCCAGCAGTGACTCCATTGGCTACACCTTC. The chain joins TRBV6-4 to TRBJ1-2; D ambiguous. V was pared by 0 bases and J by 7 bases, with 3 bases between. This CDR3 region has 11 residues. CDR1 and CDR2 (germline): MRHNA, SNTAGT.

CDR3 loop: CASSAGPGLAGGNTGELFF. The CDR3 DNA reads as TGTGCCAGCAGCGCCGGACCGGGACTAGCGGGGGGGAACACCGGGGAGCTGTTTTTT. The chain recombines TRBV7-7 with TRBJ2-2, with TRBD2 identical over 15 bases. Germline V gives CDR1 SSHAT, CDR2 FNYEAQ (reference sequence). This CDR3 comprises 19 residues. V shed 5 bases and J 1 base; nucleotides not matched to a gene: 8.

The chain has TRBV5-6 and TRBJ1-1, with D perhaps matching TRBD1 (6 bases). Per germline, CDR1 SGHDT and CDR2 YYEEEE. V gave up 4 bases and J gave up 2 bases, with 18 bases separating them. The CDR3 is 16 amino acids. CDR3 DNA sequence: TGTGCCAGCAGCATAAAAATCGACAGGTATAACACTGAAGCTTTCTTT. This translates into CASSIKIDRYNTEAFF.

The gene calls are TRBV27 and TRBJ2-1; 9 bases match TRBD2. Germline V gives CDR1 MNHEY, CDR2 SMNVEV (reference sequence). The CDR3 extends over 16 amino acids. With V trimmed by 0 bases and J by 6 bases, 6 bases remained unmatched. CDR3 DNA sequence: TGTGCCAGCAGTTTATCGCAAGGCGGGAGGGCCAATGAGCAGTTCTTC. It translates to CASSLSQGGRANEQFF.

The chain employs TRBV29-1 and TRBJ2-7; D might be TRBD2 (7 bases). The CDR3 has 14 residues. Trimming removed 4 bases at V and 0 bases at J, with 13 bases between. Germline assignment: CDR1 SQVTM and CDR2 ANQGSEA. The CDR3 protein is CSVAGGVPSYEQYF. The DNA for the CDR3 is TGCAGCGTTGCGGGGGGCGTCCCCTCCTACGAGCAGTACTTC.

This chain links TRBV11-2 with TRBJ1-1; D ambiguous. Trimming stripped 2 bases from V and 7 bases from J, with 11 bases between. Per germline, CDR1 SGHAT and CDR2 FQNNGV. CDR3 length: 13 residues. The CDR3 reads CASSLHGSGEAFF. The CDR3 nucleotides are TGTGCCAGCAGCTTACATGGGTCGGGTGAAGCTTTCTTT.

The chain is built from TRBV29-1 and TRBJ1-2, with TRBD1 matching over 8 bases. CDR3 length: 13 residues. Unmatched junction bases numbered 5, after V lost 4 bases and J lost 4 bases. CDR1 and CDR2 from the germline V gene are SQVTM and ANQGSEA. The CDR3, as DNA: TGCAGCGTTGCAGGGGGCTTACTCTATGGCTACACCTTC. This sequence encodes CSVAGGLLYGYTF.

This chain uses TRBV29-1 with TRBJ1-2, with D uncertain. Germline V CDR1 and CDR2: SQVTM, ANQGSEA. The V and J ends lost 4 bases and 0 bases respectively, with 12 bases between them. The CDR3 consists of 14 residues. CDR3 in DNA: TGCAGCGTTGGTCGACACCTTTCTAACTATGGCTACACCTTC. Amino acid sequence: CSVGRHLSNYGYTF.

The J gene is TRBJ2-7, the V gene TRBV27; D is possibly TRBD2 (5 bases). CDR1 MNHEY and CDR2 SMNVEV come from the germline V gene (reference sequence). This CDR3 contains 14 residues. The DNA for the CDR3 is TGTGCTCAATGGAGGCTACCGTACTCCTACGAGCAGTACTTC. It translates to CAQWRLPYSYEQYF.

The J gene is TRBJ2-5, the V gene TRBV7-9, with D tentatively TRBD2 (6 bases). The CDR3 is made up of 16 amino acids. Trimming left V 5 bases short and J 5 bases short, with 21 bases between. The V gene's germline CDR1 is SEHNR and CDR2 FQNEAQ (reference sequence). The CDR3 DNA follows: TGTGCCAGCAGCGGGTCCCGGGCAGGGAGGTTGGAGACCCAGTACTTC. Translating it yields CASSGSRAGRLETQYF.